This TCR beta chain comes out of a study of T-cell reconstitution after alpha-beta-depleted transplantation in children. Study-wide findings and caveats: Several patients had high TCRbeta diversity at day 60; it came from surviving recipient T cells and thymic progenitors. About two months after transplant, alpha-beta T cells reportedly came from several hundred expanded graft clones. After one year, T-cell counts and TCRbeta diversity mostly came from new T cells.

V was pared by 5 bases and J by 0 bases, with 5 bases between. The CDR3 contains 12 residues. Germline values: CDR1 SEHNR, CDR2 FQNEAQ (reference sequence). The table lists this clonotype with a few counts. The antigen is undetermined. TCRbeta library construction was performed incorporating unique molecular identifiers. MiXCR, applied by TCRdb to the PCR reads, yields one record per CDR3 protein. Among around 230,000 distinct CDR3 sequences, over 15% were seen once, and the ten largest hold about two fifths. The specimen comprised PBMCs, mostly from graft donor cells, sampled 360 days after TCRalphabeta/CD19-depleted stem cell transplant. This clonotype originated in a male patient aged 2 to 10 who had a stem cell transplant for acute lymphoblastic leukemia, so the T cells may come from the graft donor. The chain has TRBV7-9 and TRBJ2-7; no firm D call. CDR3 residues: CASSRSSYEQYF. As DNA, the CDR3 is TGTGCCAGCAGCCGAAGCTCCTACGAGCAGTACTTC.